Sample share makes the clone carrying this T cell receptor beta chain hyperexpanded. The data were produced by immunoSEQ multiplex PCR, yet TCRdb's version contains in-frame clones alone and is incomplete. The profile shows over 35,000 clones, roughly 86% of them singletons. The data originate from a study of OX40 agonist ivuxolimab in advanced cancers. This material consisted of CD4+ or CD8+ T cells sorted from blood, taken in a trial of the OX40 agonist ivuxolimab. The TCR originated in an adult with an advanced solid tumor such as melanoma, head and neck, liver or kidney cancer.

CDR3 region: CASSLGERSSGNTIYF. CDR3 nucleotides: TGTGCCAGCAGCTTGGGCGAGAGAAGCTCTGGAAACACCATATATTTT. V gene TRBV7-8 combines with J gene TRBJ1-3; D is unclear. From germline, CDR1 is SGHVS and CDR2 FQNEAQ. The CDR3 is 16 residues long. V gave up 3 bases and J gave up 0 bases, with 12 bases separating them.